Listed below are T cell receptor beta chains from one sample, sequenced in a study of T cells in Graves' hyperthyroidism and ophthalmopathy. MiXCR was run by TCRdb on the multiplex PCR reads, yielding one entry per CDR3 protein. The profile shows about 290,000 distinct CDR3 sequences, about 14% of them singletons. Sequencing was performed on blood. The receptors were sampled from a woman aged 25 to 39 with Graves' hyperthyroidism that later progressed to Graves' ophthalmopathy. CDR3s include the opening cysteine and the closing phenylalanine or tryptophan. The D gene is left open where the match is weak. Size tells how often a clone was seen (once, few, many) or the class of an expanded clone, and some rows leave it out.

d_call j_call v_call clone_size cdr3_nt cdr3_aa
. TRBJ2-1 TRBV5-1 many TGCGCCAGCAGCTTAGAGTCGGGACGGAGATCCTACAATGAGCAGTTCTTC CASSLESGRRSYNEQFF
. TRBJ2-7 TRBV7-9 many TGTGCCAGCAGCCCCTTGACGAGCTCCTACGAGCAGTACTTC CASSPLTSSYEQYF
. TRBJ2-5 TRBV5-4 many TGTGCCAGCAGCACAGACAGGAGGGGAGAGACCCAGTACTTC CASSTDRRGETQYF
. TRBJ2-2 TRBV6-2/TRBV6-3 many TGTGCCAGCACCCCCCCGGGCCAGCGGAACACCGGGGAGCTGTTTTTT CASTPPGQRNTGELFF
. TRBJ1-6 TRBV6-1 many TGTGCCAGCCCGCTTGGGACGAAAGCTAATTCACCCCTCCACTTT CASPLGTKANSPLHF
TRBD2 TRBJ2-7 TRBV11-3 many TGTGCCAGCAGCTTGCCCACTAGCGCGCCCTACGAGCAGTACTTC CASSLPTSAPYEQYF
TRBD1 TRBJ2-1 TRBV11-3 many TGTGCCAGCAGCTCCGGATCAGGGACAGCTTTTAACAATGAGCAGTTCTTC CASSSGSGTAFNNEQFF
TRBD2 TRBJ2-1 TRBV19 few TGTGCCAGTAGTATAACCGGGACTAGCAGTCCCAATGAGCAGTTCTTC CASSITGTSSPNEQFF
TRBD2 TRBJ2-1 TRBV6-2/TRBV6-3 many TGTGCCAGCCGTGCTAGCGGGAGGGATGAGCAGTTCTTC CASRASGRDEQFF
. TRBJ2-2 TRBV27 few TGTGCCAGCAGTACAACTAGCATCGGCACCGGGGAGCTGTTTTTT CASSTTSIGTGELFF
. TRBJ2-3 TRBV7-6 . TGTGCCAGCAGCTTAGGTCTCTTTGGGAAATACACAGATACGCAGTATTTT CASSLGLFGKYTDTQYF
. TRBJ2-1 TRBV18 . TGTGCCAGCTCCCCCGACCTAAGCAGGGCGGGGAATGAGCAGTTCTTC CASSPDLSRAGNEQFF
. TRBJ2-1 TRBV19 few TGTGCCAGTAGTTTTAAGGGGGGACACAATGAGCAGTTCTTC CASSFKGGHNEQFF
. TRBJ2-7 TRBV6-1 many TGTGCCAGCAGTTTTGCGGACAACTCCTACGAGCAGTACTTC CASSFADNSYEQYF
TRBD1 TRBJ1-5 TRBV20-1 many TGCAGTGCTATGACAGGGGGAATTCAGCCCCAGCATTTT CSAMTGGIQPQHF
. TRBJ2-7 TRBV6-6 many TGTGCCAGCAGTTACTCGAAGCTAGCCCCATACGAGCAGTACTTC CASSYSKLAPYEQYF